The T cell receptor beta chain described here comes from a study of beta chain features in type 1 diabetes. The V segment lost 5 bases and the J segment 1 base; nucleotides outside the gene matches: 1. There are 12 residues in the CDR3. Germline lookup yields CDR1 SQVTM and CDR2 ANQGSEA. This clone showed up just a few times. As yet, its antigen is unknown. General study findings and limits: Type 1 diabetes patients showed a moderate but significant shortening of TCRB CDR3s in all four CD4+ subsets. PCR might favor shorter templates, but any such skew would affect patients and controls equally. Diminished insertions and augmented deletions at VDJ junctions characterized type 1 diabetes patients.

Sequenced material consisted of expressed TCRB transcripts (all of the isolated RNA was reverse transcribed). Sequencing used immunoSEQ multiplex PCR; TCRdb keeps in-frame clones, though not all of them. The repertoire holds about 230,000 clones, with approximately 16% as singletons. The source is a man aged 25-45 years with type 1 diabetes. The chain employs TRBV29-1 and TRBJ2-5; TRBD2 matches 7 bases. The specimen sequenced was naive CD4+ T cells from blood. The CDR3 nucleotides are TGCAGCGTTCTAGCGGCCCAAGAGACCCAGTACTTC. Translating gives CSVLAAQETQYF.